The 5 T cell receptor beta chains below come from one sample, sequenced in a study of T-cell memory formation after mild COVID-19. TCRdb re-derived calls from the 5' RACE reads in MiXCR, one entry per CDR3 protein. The repertoire holds about 610,000 distinct CDR3 sequences, with around 16% as singletons. Specimen: PBMCs or a T cell subset sorted from them (not recorded which). The receptor source for this set is an adult woman who had mild COVID-19 (a few samples of this study predate the infection). Cell type and time point are not known.

This clonotype was seen a handful of times. The chain couples TRBV6-5 to TRBJ2-7, with 8 nucleotides matching TRBD1. From germline, CDR1 is MNHEY and CDR2 SVGAGI. The CDR3 has 11 amino acids. V lost 6 bases and J lost 9; bases outside the gene matches: 4. CDR3 protein: CASSHGTGQYF. The CDR3 DNA reads as TGTGCCAGCAGCCATGGGACAGGGCAGTACTTC.

This clonotype showed up just a few times. V usage is TRBV29-1 and J usage is TRBJ2-3; D possibly corresponds to TRBD2 (5 bases). V lost 4 bases and J 2 bases, leaving 10 bases between the germline ends. Germline CDR1 and CDR2: SQVTM and ANQGSEA. The CDR3 extends over 13 amino acids. The CDR3 is CSVGRETTDTQYF. CDR3 nucleotide sequence: TGCAGCGTTGGTAGGGAGACCACAGATACGCAGTATTTT.

The chain combines TRBV7-9 with TRBJ2-7, with TRBD1 identical over 7 bases. Germline V gene sequence: CDR1 SEHNR, CDR2 FQNEAQ (reference sequence). This CDR3 has 13 amino acids. Trimming cost V 5 bases and J 5 bases; bases outside gene matches: 6. CDR3 region: CASSRTGPNEQYF. The CDR3 DNA is TGTGCCAGCAGCCGGACAGGTCCCAACGAGCAGTACTTC. The full variable domain, with the rest looked up from reference TRBV7-9 and TRBJ2-7, is DTGVSQNPRHKITKRGQNVTFRCDPISEHNRLYWYRQTLGQGPEFLTYFQNEAQLEKSRLLSDRFSAERPKGSFSTLEIQRTEQGDSAMYLCASSRTGPNEQYFGPGTRLTVT.

The chain joins TRBV12-3 or TRBV12-4 to TRBJ1-2; weak D call: TRBD1 (5 bases). V shed 6 bases and J shed 8 bases, with 19 bases lying between them. The CDR3 runs to 14 residues. CDR3 in amino acids: CASSLVQGRLGYTF. The CDR3 nucleotides read TGTGCCAGCAGCCTCGTCCAGGGTCGTTTAGGCTACACCTTC.

This clonotype has more than one count but fewer than ten. The chain uses TRBV7-2 and TRBJ1-4; a weak D match, TRBD1 (6 bases). From germline, CDR1 is SGHTA and CDR2 FQGNSA. V lost 5 bases to trimming and J lost 5 bases, with 15 bases between them. The CDR3 is 15 residues long. The DNA of the CDR3 is TGTGCCAGCAGCCCTAGAGCCGGACAGAATGAAAAACTGTTTTTT. Encoded protein: CASSPRAGQNEKLFF.